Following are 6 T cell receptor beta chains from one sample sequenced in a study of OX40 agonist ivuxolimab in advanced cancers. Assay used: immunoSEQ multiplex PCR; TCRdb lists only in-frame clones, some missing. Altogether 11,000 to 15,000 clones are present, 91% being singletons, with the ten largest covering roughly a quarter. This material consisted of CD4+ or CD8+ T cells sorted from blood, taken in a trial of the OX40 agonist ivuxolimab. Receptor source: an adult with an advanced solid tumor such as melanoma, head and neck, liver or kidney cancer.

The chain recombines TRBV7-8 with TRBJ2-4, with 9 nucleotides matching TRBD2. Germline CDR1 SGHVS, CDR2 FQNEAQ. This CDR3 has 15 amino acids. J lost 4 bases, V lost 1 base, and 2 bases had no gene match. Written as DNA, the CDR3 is TGTGCCAGCAGCTTAGGACTAGCGGCGAAAAACATTCAGTACTTC. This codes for CASSLGLAAKNIQYF.

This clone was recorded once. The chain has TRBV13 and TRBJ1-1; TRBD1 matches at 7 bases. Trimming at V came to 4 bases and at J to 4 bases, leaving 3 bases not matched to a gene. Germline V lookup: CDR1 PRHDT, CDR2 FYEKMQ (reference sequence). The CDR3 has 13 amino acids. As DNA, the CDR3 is TGTGCCAGCAGCTCCGGGACAGTCACTGAAGCTTTCTTT. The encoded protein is CASSSGTVTEAFF.

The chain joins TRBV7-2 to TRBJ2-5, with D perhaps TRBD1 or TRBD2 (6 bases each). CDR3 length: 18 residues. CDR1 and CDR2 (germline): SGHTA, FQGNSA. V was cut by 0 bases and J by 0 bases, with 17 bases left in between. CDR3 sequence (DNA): TGTGCCAGCAGCTTAGCGGGGGGTACAGGGACCTACCAAGAGACCCAGTACTTC. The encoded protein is CASSLAGGTGTYQETQYF.

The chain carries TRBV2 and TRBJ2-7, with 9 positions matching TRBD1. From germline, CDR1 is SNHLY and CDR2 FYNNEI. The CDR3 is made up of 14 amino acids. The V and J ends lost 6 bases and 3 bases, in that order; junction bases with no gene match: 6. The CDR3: CASSPATGGYEQYF. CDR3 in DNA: TGTGCCAGCAGCCCCGCGACAGGGGGCTACGAGCAGTACTTC.

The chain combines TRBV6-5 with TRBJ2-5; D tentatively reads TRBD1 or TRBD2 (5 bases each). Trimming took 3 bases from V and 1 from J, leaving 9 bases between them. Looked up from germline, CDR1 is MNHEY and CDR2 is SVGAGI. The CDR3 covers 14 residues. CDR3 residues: CASSYYGAQETQYF. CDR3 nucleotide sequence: TGTGCCAGCAGTTATTACGGGGCCCAAGAGACCCAGTACTTC.

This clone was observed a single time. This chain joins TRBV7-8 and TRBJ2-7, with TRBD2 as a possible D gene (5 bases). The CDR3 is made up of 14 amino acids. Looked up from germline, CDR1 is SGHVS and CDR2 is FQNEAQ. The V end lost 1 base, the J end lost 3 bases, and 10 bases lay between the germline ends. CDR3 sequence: CASSLGGGFYEQYF. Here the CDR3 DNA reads TGTGCCAGCAGCTTAGGTGGAGGTTTCTACGAGCAGTACTTC.